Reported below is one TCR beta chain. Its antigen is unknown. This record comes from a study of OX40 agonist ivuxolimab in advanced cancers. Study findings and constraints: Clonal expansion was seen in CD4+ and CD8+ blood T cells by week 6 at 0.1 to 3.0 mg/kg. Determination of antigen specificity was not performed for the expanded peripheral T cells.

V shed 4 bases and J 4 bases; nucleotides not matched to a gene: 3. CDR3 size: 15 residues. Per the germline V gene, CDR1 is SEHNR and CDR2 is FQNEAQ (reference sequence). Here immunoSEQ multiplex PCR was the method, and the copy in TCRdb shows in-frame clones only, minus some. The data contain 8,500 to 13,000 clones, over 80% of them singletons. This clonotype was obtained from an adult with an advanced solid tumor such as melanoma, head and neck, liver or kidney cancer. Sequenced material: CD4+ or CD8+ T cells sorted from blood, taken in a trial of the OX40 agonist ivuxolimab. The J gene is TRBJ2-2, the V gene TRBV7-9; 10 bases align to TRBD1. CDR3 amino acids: CASSSGTGATGELFF. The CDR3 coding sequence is TGTGCCAGCAGCTCCGGGACAGGGGCCACCGGGGAGCTGTTTTTT.